This TCR beta chain was identified during a study of shared clonotypes between healthy human individuals. As for this clone: Its antigen is undetermined.

Germline values: CDR1 MGHRA, CDR2 YSYEKL. V was pared by 5 bases and J by 5 bases, with 5 bases of the junction left unmatched. CDR3 length: 13 amino acids. Study-level findings and limits: Deeper or shallower sequencing was expected to change how clonotypes are shared among donors.

This table comes from immunoSEQ multiplex PCR, and its TCRdb copy is limited to in-frame clones, with some not included. The data show 1.5 million to 2.5 million clones, less than 95% seen once. Terminally differentiated effector memory CD45RA+ cells were excluded by CCR7 positive selection of CD45RO-negative cells. The sample comprised naive CD8+ T cells sorted from blood. The V call is TRBV4-1, the J call TRBJ1-2; 7 nucleotides align to TRBD1. The origin of this receptor is a man younger than 30 in good health. CDR3: CASSGQQGYGYTF. For the CDR3, the DNA is TGCGCCAGCAGCGGCCAACAGGGGTATGGCTACACCTTC.